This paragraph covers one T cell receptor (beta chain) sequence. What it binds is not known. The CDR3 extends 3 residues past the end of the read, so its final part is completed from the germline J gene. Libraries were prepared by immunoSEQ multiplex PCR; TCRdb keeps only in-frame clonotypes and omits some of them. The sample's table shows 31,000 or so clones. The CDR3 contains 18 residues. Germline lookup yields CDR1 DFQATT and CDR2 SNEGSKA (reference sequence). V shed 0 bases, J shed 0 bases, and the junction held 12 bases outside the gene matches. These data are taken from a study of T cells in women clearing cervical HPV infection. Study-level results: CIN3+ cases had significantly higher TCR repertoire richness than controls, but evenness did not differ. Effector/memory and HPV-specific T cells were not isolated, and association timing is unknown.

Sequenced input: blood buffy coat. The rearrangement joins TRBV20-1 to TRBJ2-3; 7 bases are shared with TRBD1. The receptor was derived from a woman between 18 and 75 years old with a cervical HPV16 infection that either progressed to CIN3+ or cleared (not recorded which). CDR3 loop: CSARDRTGVRGSTDTQYF. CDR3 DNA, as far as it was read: TGCAGTGCTAGAGATCGGACAGGTGTACGAGGTAGCACAGATACG.